The T cell receptor beta chain under discussion was sequenced for a study of read filtering for tumor transcriptome and immune sequencing. Study-wide findings and caveats: Dropping single-read clonotypes raised IR-seq and RNA-seq shared-clonotype correlation. Around 85% of IR-seq clonotypes had one read, totaling about 3.5% of reads; RNA-seq: 74.6% and 44.6%.

In the case of this clonotype: Its antigen is as yet unknown. One base away lies a much larger clone, so this may be a sequencing read error.

From 300 to 400 ng of RNA, a library with molecular barcoded alpha/delta and beta/gamma adaptors was made. MiXCR, run by TCRdb on the reads, gives a single entry per CDR3 protein. The table records more than 100,000 distinct CDR3 sequences, 10% to 15% of them present only once. This CDR3 comprises 16 residues. In germline, CDR1 is SGHVS, CDR2 FQNEAQ. The chain employs TRBV7-8 and TRBJ1-1; 9 bases match TRBD1. This clonotype originated in a donor aged 40 or over with multiple myeloma. Sequenced: a population of CD138-negative cells sorted from bone marrow. The CDR3 spells CASSPQQGAWNTDAFF. DNA for the CDR3: TGTGCCAGCAGCCCGCAACAGGGGGCTTGGAACACTGACGCTTTCTTT.